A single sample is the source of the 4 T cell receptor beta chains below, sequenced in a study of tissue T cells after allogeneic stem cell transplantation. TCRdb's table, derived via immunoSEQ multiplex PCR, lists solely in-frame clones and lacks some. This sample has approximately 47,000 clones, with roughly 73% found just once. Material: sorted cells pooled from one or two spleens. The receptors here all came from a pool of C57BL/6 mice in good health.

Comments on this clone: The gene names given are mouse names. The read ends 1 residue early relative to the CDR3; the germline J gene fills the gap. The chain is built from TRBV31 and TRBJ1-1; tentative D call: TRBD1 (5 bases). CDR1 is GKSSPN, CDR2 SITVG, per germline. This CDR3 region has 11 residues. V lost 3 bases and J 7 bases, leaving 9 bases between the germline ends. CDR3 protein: CAWSLGQEVFF. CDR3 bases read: TGTGCCTGGAGCCTCGGACAAGAAGTCTTC.

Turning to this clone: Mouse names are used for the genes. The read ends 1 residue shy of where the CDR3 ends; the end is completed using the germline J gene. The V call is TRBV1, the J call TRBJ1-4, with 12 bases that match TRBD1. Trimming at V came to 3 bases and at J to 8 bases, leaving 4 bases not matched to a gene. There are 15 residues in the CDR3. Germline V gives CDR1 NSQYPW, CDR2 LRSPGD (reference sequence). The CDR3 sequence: CTCSAGQGASERLFF. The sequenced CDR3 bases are TGCACCTGCAGTGCGGGACAGGGGGCGAGTGAAAGATTATTT.

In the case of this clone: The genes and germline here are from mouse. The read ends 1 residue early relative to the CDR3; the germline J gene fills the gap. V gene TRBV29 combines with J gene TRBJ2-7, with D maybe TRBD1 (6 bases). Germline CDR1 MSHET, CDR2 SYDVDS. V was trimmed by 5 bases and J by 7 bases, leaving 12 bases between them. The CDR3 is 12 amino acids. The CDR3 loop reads CASSPQGSEQYF. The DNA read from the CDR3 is TGTGCTAGCAGTCCACAGGGAAGCGAACAGTAC.

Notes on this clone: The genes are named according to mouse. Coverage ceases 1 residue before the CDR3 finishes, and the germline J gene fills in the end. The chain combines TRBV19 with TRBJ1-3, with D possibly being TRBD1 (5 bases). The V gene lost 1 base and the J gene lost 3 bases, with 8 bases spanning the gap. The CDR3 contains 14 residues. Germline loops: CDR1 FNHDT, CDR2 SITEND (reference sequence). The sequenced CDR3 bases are TGTGCCAGCAGTATATCGCAGGGTGGAAATACGCTCTAT. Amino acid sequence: CASSISQGGNTLY. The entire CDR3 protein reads CASSISQGGNTLYF.